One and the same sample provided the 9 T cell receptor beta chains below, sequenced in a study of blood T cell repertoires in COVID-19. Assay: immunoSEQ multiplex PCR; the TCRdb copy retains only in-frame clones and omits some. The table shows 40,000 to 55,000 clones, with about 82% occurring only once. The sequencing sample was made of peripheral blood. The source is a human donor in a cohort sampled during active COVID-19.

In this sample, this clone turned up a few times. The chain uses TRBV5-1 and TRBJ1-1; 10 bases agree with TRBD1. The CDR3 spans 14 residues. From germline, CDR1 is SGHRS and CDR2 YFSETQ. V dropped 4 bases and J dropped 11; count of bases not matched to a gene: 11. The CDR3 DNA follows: TGCGCCAGCAGCGCCGGGACAGGGGTGTCTAGGGCTTTCTTT. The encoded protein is CASSAGTGVSRAFF.

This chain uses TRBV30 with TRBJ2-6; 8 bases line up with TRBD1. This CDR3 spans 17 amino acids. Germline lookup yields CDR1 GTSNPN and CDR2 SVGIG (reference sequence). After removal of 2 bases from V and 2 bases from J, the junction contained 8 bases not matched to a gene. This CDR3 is CAWSRGQGAAGANVLTF. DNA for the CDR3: TGTGCCTGGAGTCGGGGGCAGGGGGCAGCTGGGGCCAACGTCCTGACTTTC.

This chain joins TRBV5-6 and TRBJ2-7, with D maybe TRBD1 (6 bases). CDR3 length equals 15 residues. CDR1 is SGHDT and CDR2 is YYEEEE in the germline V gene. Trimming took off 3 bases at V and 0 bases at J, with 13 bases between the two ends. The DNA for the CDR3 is TGTGCCAGCAGCTACAGGGTGGGTTACTCCTACGAGCAGTACTTC. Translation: CASSYRVGYSYEQYF.

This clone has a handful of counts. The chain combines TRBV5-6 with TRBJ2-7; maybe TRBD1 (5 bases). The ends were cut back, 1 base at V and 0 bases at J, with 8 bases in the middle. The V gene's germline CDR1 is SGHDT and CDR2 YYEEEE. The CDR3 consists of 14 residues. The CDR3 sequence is CASSLRQRSYEQYF. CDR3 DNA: TGTGCCAGCAGCTTGAGACAGCGCTCCTACGAGCAGTACTTC.

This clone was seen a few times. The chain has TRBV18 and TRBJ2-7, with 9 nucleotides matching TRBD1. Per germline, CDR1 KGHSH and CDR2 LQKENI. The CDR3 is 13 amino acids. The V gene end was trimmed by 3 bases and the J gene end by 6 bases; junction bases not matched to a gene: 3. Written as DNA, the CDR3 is TGTGCCAGCTCACCTGACAGGGGGGGCGAGCAGTACTTC. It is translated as CASSPDRGGEQYF.

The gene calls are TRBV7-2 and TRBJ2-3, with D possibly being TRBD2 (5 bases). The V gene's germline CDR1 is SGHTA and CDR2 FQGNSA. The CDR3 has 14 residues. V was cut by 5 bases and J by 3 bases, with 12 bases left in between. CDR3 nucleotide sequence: TGTGCCAGCAGCGCCCGGGGAAAGACAGATACGCAGTATTTT. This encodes CASSARGKTDTQYF.

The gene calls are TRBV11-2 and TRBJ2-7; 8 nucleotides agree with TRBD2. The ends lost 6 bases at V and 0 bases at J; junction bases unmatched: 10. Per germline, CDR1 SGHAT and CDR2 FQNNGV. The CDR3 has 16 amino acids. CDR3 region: CASSSIAGPSSYEQYF. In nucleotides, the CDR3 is TGTGCCAGCAGTTCAATAGCGGGACCGAGCTCCTACGAGCAGTACTTC.

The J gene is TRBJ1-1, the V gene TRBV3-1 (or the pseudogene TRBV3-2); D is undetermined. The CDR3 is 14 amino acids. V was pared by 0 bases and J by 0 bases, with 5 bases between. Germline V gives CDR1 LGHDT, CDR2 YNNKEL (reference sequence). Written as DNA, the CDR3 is TGTGCCAGCAGCCAAGAACGGGTGAACACTGAAGCTTTCTTT. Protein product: CASSQERVNTEAFF.

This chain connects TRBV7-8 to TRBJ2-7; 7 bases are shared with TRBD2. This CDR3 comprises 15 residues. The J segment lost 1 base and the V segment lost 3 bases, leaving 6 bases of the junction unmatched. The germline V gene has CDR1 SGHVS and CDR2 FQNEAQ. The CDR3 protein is CASSLGRGLSYEQYF. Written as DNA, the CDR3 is TGTGCCAGCAGCTTGGGGAGGGGTTTGTCCTACGAGCAGTACTTC.